The 31 T cell receptor beta chains given below trace back to one sample, sequenced in a study of beta chain features in type 1 diabetes. Expressed TCRB transcripts were sequenced, since all the RNA that had been isolated was reverse transcribed. Sequencing was performed with immunoSEQ multiplex PCR; in TCRdb, only in-frame clones are kept and a portion is missing. The sample has 150,000 to 190,000 clones, over 8.5% seen once; the top ten hold roughly 2%. Sequences were obtained from central memory CD4+ T cells from blood. The source of these receptors is a man younger than 30 in good health.

This clone turned up a few times. The J gene is TRBJ1-1, the V gene TRBV6-4; D gene uncertain. This CDR3 contains 14 residues. From germline, CDR1 is MRHNA and CDR2 SNTAGT. V dropped 0 bases and J dropped 4 bases, with 9 bases sitting between them. CDR3 DNA: TGTGCCAGCAGTGACTCGAGTATCGGCACTGAAGCTTTCTTT. Translation gives CASSDSSIGTEAFF.

The chain links TRBV28 to TRBJ1-5; the D gene is possibly TRBD1 (6 bases). The germline V gene has CDR1 MDHEN and CDR2 SYDVKM. The CDR3 is 16 residues long. V shed 5 bases and J shed 1 base, with 15 bases lying between them. CDR3 sequence: CASSRGATSSNQPQHF. CDR3 DNA: TGTGCCAGCAGTCGGGGGGCCACCAGCAGCAATCAGCCCCAGCATTTT.

This sequence joins TRBV28 and TRBJ1-5, with D perhaps matching TRBD1 (5 bases). Trimming stripped 10 bases from V and 6 bases from J, with 13 bases between. This CDR3 has 12 residues. Germline CDR1 reads MDHEN; CDR2 reads SYDVKM. The CDR3 bases are TGTGCCATCAGCGCAGGGACTCAGCCCCAGCATTTT. It encodes CAISAGTQPQHF.

V usage is TRBV29-1 and J usage is TRBJ2-5; possible D gene TRBD1, 5 bases. Germline assignment: CDR1 SQVTM and CDR2 ANQGSEA. Between the trimmed V and J ends, which lost 0 bases and 1 base, there was a span of 9 bases. The CDR3 extends over 14 amino acids. The chain's CDR3 is CSVEDHDSQETQYF. CDR3 nucleotide sequence: TGCAGCGTTGAAGATCACGACAGCCAAGAGACCCAGTACTTC.

This CDR3 reads CASSKGRAGENIQYF. Here the CDR3 DNA reads TGTGCCAGTAGTAAGGGAAGGGCAGGGGAAAACATTCAGTACTTC. The V and J genes are TRBV19 and TRBJ2-4; the D gene is possibly TRBD1 (6 bases). Germline-derived CDR1 and CDR2 are LNHDA and SQIVND (reference sequence). The CDR3 length is 15 residues. Trimming removed 4 bases at V and 5 bases at J, with 15 bases between. Complete variable domain (other parts from reference TRBV19 and TRBJ2-4): DGGITQSPKYLFRKEGQNVTLSCEQNLNHDAMYWYRQDPGQGLRLIYYSQIVNDFQKGDIAEGYSVSREKKESFPLTVTSAQKNPTAFYLCASSKGRAGENIQYFGAGTRLSVL.

This clone was detected ten times or more. The J gene is TRBJ2-7, the V gene TRBV5-6, with D unresolved. Trimming cost V 0 bases and J 0 bases, with 7 bases left between them. Germline-derived CDR1 and CDR2 are SGHDT and YYEEEE. The CDR3 has 14 residues. Here the CDR3 DNA reads TGTGCCAGCAGCTTGGTAAGGATCTCCTACGAGCAGTACTTC. This translates into CASSLVRISYEQYF.

The chain employs TRBV7-2 and TRBJ2-2; 10 bases are shared with TRBD1. The CDR3 has 15 amino acids. Germline V gene sequence: CDR1 SGHTA, CDR2 FQGNSA. V trimming: 5 bases; J trimming: 3 bases; junction bases outside the gene matches: 3. In DNA form, the CDR3 reads TGTGCCAGCAGCCGACAGGGGGCTTACACCGGGGAGCTGTTTTTT. This translates into CASSRQGAYTGELFF.

V is TRBV7-2 and J is TRBJ2-7, with unresolved D. Trimming took off 2 bases at V and 4 bases at J, with 12 bases between the two ends. Per germline, CDR1 SGHTA and CDR2 FQGNSA. The CDR3 contains 14 residues. CDR3 region: CASSLWEKAYEQYF. The CDR3 nucleotides are TGTGCCAGCAGCTTATGGGAAAAGGCTTACGAGCAGTACTTC.

The chain couples TRBV7-3 to TRBJ2-2, with D unresolved. Germline V gene lookup returns CDR1 SGHTA and CDR2 FQGTGA. CDR3 length equals 13 residues. V gave up 8 bases and J gave up 0 bases, with 7 bases separating them. In nucleotides, the CDR3 is TGTGCCAGCGGGATTTCGAACACCGGGGAGCTGTTTTTT. Translation: CASGISNTGELFF.

Notes on this clone: Other DNA sequences from this sample encode an identical CDR3 as well. The chain couples TRBV29-1 to TRBJ2-2; 7 bases are shared with TRBD1. Germline trimming cut 6 bases from V and 4 bases from J; bases unmatched to any gene: 5. Germline CDR1 SQVTM, CDR2 ANQGSEA. This CDR3 is built from 13 residues. DNA for the CDR3: TGCAGCGTGCAGACAGGGACCACCGGGGAGCTGTTTTTT. Protein sequence: CSVQTGTTGELFF.

The genes are TRBV21-1 and TRBJ2-7; TRBD2 reflects the table's D call only, with no check against the DNA. TRBV21-1 is reported as a pseudogene. This CDR3 region has 13 residues. CDR3 sequence (DNA): TGTGCCAGCCGGACTAGCGGAGCCTACGAGCAGTACTTC. Translated: CASRTSGAYEQYF.

This clone was seen more than once but under ten times. The chain carries TRBV10-3 and TRBJ2-7; no reliable D call. The germline V gene encodes CDR1 ENHRY and CDR2 SYGVKD. CDR3 length equals 12 residues. The germline V and J ends were trimmed by 9 bases and 0 bases, with 9 bases remaining between them. In DNA, the CDR3 is TGTGCCATTTCCCAGGCCTCCTACGAGCAGTACTTC. It translates to CAISQASYEQYF.

The chain couples TRBV13 to TRBJ2-7; 7 positions match TRBD1. Germline-derived CDR1 and CDR2 are PRHDT and FYEKMQ (reference sequence). The trim removed 3 bases at V and 2 bases at J, leaving 7 bases unmatched. The CDR3 runs to 15 residues. CDR3 DNA: TGTGCCAGCAGCTTCACGACAGGGAATGCCTACGAGCAGTACTTC. Protein product: CASSFTTGNAYEQYF. The full variable domain, completed using reference TRBV13 and TRBJ2-7, is AAGVIQSPRHLIKEKRETATLKCYPIPRHDTVYWYQQGPGQDPQFLISFYEKMQSDKGSIPDRFSAQQFSDYHSELNMSSLELGDSALYFCASSFTTGNAYEQYFGPGTRLTVT.

This clone turned up a few times. J is TRBJ2-1 and V is TRBV9, with D maybe TRBD2 (7 bases). The length of the CDR3 is 16 residues. The V end was cut by 0 bases, the J end by 5 bases, with 15 bases between. In germline, CDR1 is SGDLS, CDR2 YYNGEE. CDR3 sequence reads: CASSVGGGRDNNEQFF. Here the CDR3 DNA reads TGTGCCAGCAGCGTAGGAGGAGGGAGGGACAACAATGAGCAGTTCTTC.

This clone was seen a handful of times. The rearrangement joins TRBV29-1 to TRBJ2-5, with 8 bases that match TRBD2. This CDR3 has 14 residues. From germline, CDR1 is SQVTM and CDR2 ANQGSEA. V trimming: 3 bases; J trimming: 1 base; junction bases outside the gene matches: 4. The CDR3 coding sequence is TGCAGCGTTGACGGCGGGGGGAGCCAAGAGACCCAGTACTTC. Translated, it gives CSVDGGGSQETQYF.

The chain couples TRBV18 to TRBJ1-1; tentative D call: TRBD1 (5 bases). Per the germline V gene, CDR1 is KGHSH and CDR2 is LQKENI. The CDR3 has 15 amino acids. Trimming removed 2 bases from V and 4 bases from J, with 14 bases in between. CDR3 in DNA: TGTGCCAGCTCACCAGCGCCTCCCGGGGGCACTGAAGCTTTCTTT. This sequence encodes CASSPAPPGGTEAFF.

This clone has only a few counts. The gene calls are TRBV11-2 and TRBJ2-3, with TRBD2 matching over 7 bases. The CDR3 has 13 amino acids. The junction had 4 bases not matched to a gene; V was cut back by 3 bases and J by 7 bases. Germline V gives CDR1 SGHAT, CDR2 FQNNGV. This CDR3 reads CASSLAGVNTQYF. The CDR3 DNA reads TGTGCCAGCAGCTTGGCGGGAGTAAATACGCAGTATTTT.

In its sample, this clone was seen a few times. This rearrangement joins TRBV29-1 to TRBJ2-3; 10 bases align to TRBD2. V shed 4 bases, J shed 6 bases, and the junction held 10 bases outside the gene matches. The CDR3 loop spans 15 amino acids. CDR1 and CDR2 from the germline V gene are SQVTM and ANQGSEA. CDR3 region: CSVVGLAGVRDTQYF. The CDR3 nucleotides are TGCAGCGTTGTAGGCCTAGCGGGAGTTAGGGATACGCAGTATTTT.

This clone was observed a handful of times. The chain links TRBV9 to TRBJ2-5; TRBD2 agrees at 8 bases. The V gene's germline CDR1 is SGDLS and CDR2 YYNGEE. V dropped 0 bases and J dropped 5; count of bases not matched to a gene: 9. The CDR3 has 16 amino acids. The chain's CDR3 is CASSVASGLAEETQYF. The CDR3 DNA reads as TGTGCCAGCAGCGTAGCTTCCGGACTAGCTGAGGAGACCCAGTACTTC.

This clone turned up a few times. The CDR3 bases are TGTGCCAGCAGCCAAGATCGGGGACAGGGAGGCTACACCTTC. Translating it yields CASSQDRGQGGYTF. The V call is TRBV14, the J call TRBJ1-2; 9 nucleotides line up with TRBD1. This CDR3 is 14 amino acids long. Germline V CDR1 and CDR2: SGHDN, FVKESK. Trimming cost V 0 bases and J 8 bases; bases outside gene matches: 4.

The V call is TRBV9, the J call TRBJ2-1, with 10 bases fitting TRBD1. Trimming took 3 bases from V and 5 from J; bases not matched to a gene: 5. The CDR3 is made up of 15 amino acids. Germline V gives CDR1 SGDLS, CDR2 YYNGEE. CDR3 in DNA: TGTGCCAGCAGCGGACAGGGGGCCCGCAACAATGAGCAGTTCTTC. It yields the protein CASSGQGARNNEQFF.

The chain carries TRBV23-1 and TRBJ1-2, with D tentatively TRBD1 (5 bases). TRBV23-1 is an ORF, and what it does is uncertain. This CDR3 has 13 residues. V lost 7 bases to trimming and J lost 7 bases, with 16 bases between them. In DNA form, the CDR3 reads TGCGCCAGCAAACCGAGTAGGGGTGTTGGCTACACCTTC. Translating it yields CASKPSRGVGYTF.

This clone was detected only a few times. A junction boundary mismatches the germline segment, possibly from a read error. The gene calls are TRBV7-9 and TRBJ1-6; a weak D match, TRBD1 (6 bases). The CDR3 is made up of 12 amino acids. Per germline, CDR1 SEHNR and CDR2 FQNEAQ (reference sequence). CDR3 region: CASSRPEGHPTF. The DNA of the CDR3 is TGTGCCAGCAGCCGACCTGAGGGACACCCCACCTTT.

This clone appeared a few times. V and J are TRBV7-9 and TRBJ1-2; D is unclear. Trimming removed 4 bases from V and 4 bases from J, with 7 bases in between. The CDR3 is made up of 12 amino acids. Germline CDR1 is SEHNR and CDR2 is FQNEAQ (reference sequence). The DNA of the CDR3 is TGTGCCAGCAGCTCGGGCGGCTATGGCTACACCTTC. This translates into CASSSGGYGYTF.

This clone was found a few times. The chain recombines TRBV4-3 with TRBJ2-3; no clear D. Germline-derived CDR1 and CDR2 are LGHNA and YSLEER. The CDR3 sequence is 15 residues long. The germline V and J ends were trimmed by 1 base and 0 bases, with 8 bases remaining between them. CDR3 protein: CASSQAHGSTDTQYF. CDR3 DNA sequence: TGCGCCAGCAGCCAAGCGCACGGGAGCACAGATACGCAGTATTTT.

This clone appeared a single time. The chain joins TRBV6-5 to TRBJ1-2, with a tentative D call TRBD1 (5 bases). CDR1 is MNHEY and CDR2 is SVGAGI in the germline V gene. This CDR3 is built from 15 residues. V lost 2 bases and J lost 2, with 12 bases in between. In DNA, the CDR3 is TGTGCCAGCAGTTACCAATGGGACCAAAACTATGGCTACACCTTC. This gives the protein CASSYQWDQNYGYTF.

Only a few counts were recorded for this clone. This CDR3 is CASSDVVGQPQHF. The CDR3 coding sequence is TGTGCCAGCAGTGACGTGGTCGGTCAGCCCCAGCATTTT. V is TRBV2 and J is TRBJ1-5; D uncertain. CDR3 length: 13 amino acids. V shed 3 bases and J shed 6 bases, with 9 bases lying between them. Germline-derived CDR1 and CDR2 are SNHLY and FYNNEI.

This clone has a handful of counts. Within the sample, other DNA sequences also encode this same CDR3. This rearrangement joins TRBV5-1 to TRBJ2-7; no firm D call. CDR1 and CDR2 (germline): SGHRS, YFSETQ. The CDR3 covers 11 residues. V was trimmed by 4 bases and J by 6 bases, leaving 8 bases between them. CDR3 amino acids: CASSLEGEQYF. The CDR3 DNA reads TGCGCCAGCAGCCTTGAAGGCGAGCAGTACTTC.

This clone was seen a few times. The chain joins TRBV5-4 to TRBJ1-6, with D possibly being TRBD1 (5 bases). This CDR3 comprises 15 residues. CDR1 is SGHNT, CDR2 YYREEE, per germline (reference sequence). V lost 4 bases and J lost 7, with 15 bases in between. The CDR3 loop reads CASSPKGVRNSPLHF. The CDR3 nucleotides read TGTGCCAGCAGCCCGAAAGGGGTGAGAAATTCACCCCTCCACTTT.

This clone was counted a few times. V and J are TRBV11-2 and TRBJ2-3, with 7 bases lining up with TRBD1. Germline V gene sequence: CDR1 SGHAT, CDR2 FQNNGV. V lost 6 bases to trimming and J lost 1 base; unmatched junction nucleotides: 7. This CDR3 is built from 15 residues. The CDR3 is CASRRGTVGTDTQYF. CDR3 coding DNA: TGTGCCAGCAGACGAGGGACAGTGGGCACAGATACGCAGTATTTT. The whole variable domain, remainder taken from reference TRBV11-2 and TRBJ2-3, is EAGVAQSPRYKIIEKRQSVAFWCNPISGHATLYWYQQILGQGPKLLIQFQNNGVVDDSQLPKDRFSAERLKGVDSTLKIQPAKLEDSAVYLCASRRGTVGTDTQYFGPGTRLTVL.

The rearrangement joins TRBV7-2 to TRBJ2-6; D gene unclear. The germline CDR1 and CDR2 sequences are SGHTA and FQGNSA. CDR3 size: 16 residues. Trimming stripped 5 bases from V and 2 bases from J, with 13 bases between. The CDR3 loop reads CASSQWGGAGANVLTF. The CDR3 DNA follows: TGTGCCAGCAGCCAATGGGGTGGGGCTGGGGCCAACGTCCTGACTTTC.